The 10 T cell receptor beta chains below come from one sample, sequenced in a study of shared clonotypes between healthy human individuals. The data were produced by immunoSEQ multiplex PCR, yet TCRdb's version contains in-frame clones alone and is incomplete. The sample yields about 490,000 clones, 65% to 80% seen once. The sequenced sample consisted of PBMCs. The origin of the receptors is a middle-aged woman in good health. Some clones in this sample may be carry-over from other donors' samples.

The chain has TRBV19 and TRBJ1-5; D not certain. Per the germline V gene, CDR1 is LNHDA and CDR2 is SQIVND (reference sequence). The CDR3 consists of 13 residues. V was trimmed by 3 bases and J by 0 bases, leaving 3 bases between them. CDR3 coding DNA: TGTGCCAGTAGTATGCCTAGCAATCAGCCCCAGCATTTT. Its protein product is CASSMPSNQPQHF.

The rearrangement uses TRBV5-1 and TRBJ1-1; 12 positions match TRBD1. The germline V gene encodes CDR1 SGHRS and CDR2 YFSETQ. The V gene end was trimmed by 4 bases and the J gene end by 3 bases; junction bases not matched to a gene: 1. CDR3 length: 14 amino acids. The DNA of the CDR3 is TGCGCCAGCAGCGGGACAGGGGGCGACACTGAAGCTTTCTTT. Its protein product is CASSGTGGDTEAFF.

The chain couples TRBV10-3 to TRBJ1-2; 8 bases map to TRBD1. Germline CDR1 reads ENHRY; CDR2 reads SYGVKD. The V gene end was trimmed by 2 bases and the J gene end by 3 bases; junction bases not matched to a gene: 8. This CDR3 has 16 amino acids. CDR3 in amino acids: CAISEPPGGADYGYTF. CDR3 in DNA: TGTGCCATCAGTGAGCCCCCAGGGGGCGCGGACTATGGCTACACCTTC.

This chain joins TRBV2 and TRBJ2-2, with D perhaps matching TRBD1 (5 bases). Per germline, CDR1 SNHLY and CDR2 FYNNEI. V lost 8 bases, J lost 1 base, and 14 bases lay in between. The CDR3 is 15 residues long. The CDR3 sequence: CASQARRGNTGELFF. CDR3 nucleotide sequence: TGTGCCAGCCAGGCTAGAAGGGGGAACACCGGGGAGCTGTTTTTT.

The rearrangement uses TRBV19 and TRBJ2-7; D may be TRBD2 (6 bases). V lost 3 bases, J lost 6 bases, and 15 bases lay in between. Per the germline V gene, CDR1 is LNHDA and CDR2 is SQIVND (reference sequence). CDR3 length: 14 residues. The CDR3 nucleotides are TGTGCCAGTAGTATTGGCGGGAATCCCCTCGAGCAGTACTTC. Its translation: CASSIGGNPLEQYF.

CDR3 amino acids: CATSRQPNTGSGGELFF. As DNA, the CDR3 is TGTGCCACCAGCAGACAACCGAACACCGGGAGCGGCGGGGAGCTGTTTTTT. This chain uses TRBV15 with TRBJ2-2; tentative D call: TRBD2 (6 bases). The germline gives CDR1 LNHNV, CDR2 YYDKDF (reference sequence). Trimming took off 2 bases at V and 7 bases at J, with 20 bases between the two ends. This CDR3 contains 17 residues.

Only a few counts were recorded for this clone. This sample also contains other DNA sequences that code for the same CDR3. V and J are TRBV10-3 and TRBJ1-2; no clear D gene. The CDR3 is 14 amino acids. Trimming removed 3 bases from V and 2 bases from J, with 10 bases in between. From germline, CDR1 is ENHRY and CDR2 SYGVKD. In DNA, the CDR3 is TGTGCCATCAGTGAACGAGGGCCAAACTATGGCTACACCTTC. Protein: CAISERGPNYGYTF.

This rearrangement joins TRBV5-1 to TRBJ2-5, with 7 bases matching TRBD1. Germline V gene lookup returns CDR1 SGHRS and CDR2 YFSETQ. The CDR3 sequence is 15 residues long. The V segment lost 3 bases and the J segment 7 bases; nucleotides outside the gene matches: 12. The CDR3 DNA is TGCGCCAGCAGCTATGGAGGACAGGTAGAGGGGACCCAGTACTTC. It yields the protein CASSYGGQVEGTQYF.

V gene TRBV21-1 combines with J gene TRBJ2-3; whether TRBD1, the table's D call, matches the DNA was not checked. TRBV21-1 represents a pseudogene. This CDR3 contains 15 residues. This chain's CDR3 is CASSKEGQGTDTQYF. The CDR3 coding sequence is TGTGCCAGCAGCAAAGAGGGACAGGGGACAGATACGCAGTATTTT.

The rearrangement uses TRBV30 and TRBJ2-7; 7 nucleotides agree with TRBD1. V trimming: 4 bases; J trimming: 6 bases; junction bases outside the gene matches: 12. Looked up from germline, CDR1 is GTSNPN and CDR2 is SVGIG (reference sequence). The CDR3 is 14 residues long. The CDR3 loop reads CAWTPDRVYVEQYF. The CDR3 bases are TGTGCCTGGACCCCCGACAGGGTGTATGTCGAGCAGTACTTC.